This is a list of T cell receptor beta chains from one sample in a study of identical twins. TCRdb reprocessed the 5' RACE reads with MiXCR, giving one entry per CDR3 protein. The sample holds about 340,000 distinct CDR3 sequences, roughly 9% seen once. The sequenced sample was naive T cells sorted from blood. The receptors derive from a woman between 45 and 60 years old in good health. CDR3s include the opening cysteine and the closing phenylalanine or tryptophan. Fields, in order: D gene, V gene, CDR3 length, J gene, clone size, CDR3 DNA, CDR3 protein. A D gene is named only where the DNA matches it firmly. For some rows the clone size is stated as once, few or many, or as a class when expanded; others skip it.

D gene: TRBD2; V gene: TRBV5-6; CDR3 length: 17; J gene: TRBJ2-1; clone size: few; CDR3 DNA: TGTGCCAGCACCTTAGCGGGAGACCCCTTATCCTACAATGAGCAGTTCTTC; CDR3 protein: CASTLAGDPLSYNEQFF
D gene: TRBD1; V gene: TRBV24-1; CDR3 length: 16; J gene: TRBJ2-1; clone size: few; CDR3 DNA: TGTGCCACCAGTGATTTAGGGCAGGGGGCCTACAATGAGCAGTTCTTC; CDR3 protein: CATSDLGQGAYNEQFF
D gene: -; V gene: TRBV4-1; CDR3 length: 12; J gene: TRBJ2-1; clone size: few; CDR3 DNA: TGCGCCAGCAGTTCTCATTACAATGAGCAGTTCTTC; CDR3 protein: CASSSHYNEQFF
D gene: TRBD1; V gene: TRBV5-4; CDR3 length: 14; J gene: TRBJ2-1; clone size: -; CDR3 DNA: TGTGCCACTAATACAGGGGCGTCATACAATGAGCAGTTCTTC; CDR3 protein: CATNTGASYNEQFF
D gene: -; V gene: TRBV10-3; CDR3 length: 13; J gene: TRBJ2-5; clone size: many; CDR3 DNA: TGTGCCATCAGTGAAGGGCGGGTAGAGACCCAGTACTTC; CDR3 protein: CAISEGRVETQYF
D gene: TRBD2; V gene: TRBV5-1; CDR3 length: 22; J gene: TRBJ2-1; clone size: -; CDR3 DNA: TGCGCCAGCAGCTTGGACCCTATAGTAGGGACTAGCGGGAGGTACTCCTACAATGAGCAGTTCTTC; CDR3 protein: CASSLDPIVGTSGRYSYNEQFF
D gene: -; V gene: TRBV24-1; CDR3 length: 17; J gene: TRBJ2-3; clone size: few; CDR3 DNA: TGTGCCACCAGTGTCCGCGGGGCAGGACAGACCACAGATACGCAGTATTTT; CDR3 protein: CATSVRGAGQTTDTQYF
D gene: TRBD2; V gene: TRBV20-1; CDR3 length: 15; J gene: TRBJ2-3; clone size: many; CDR3 DNA: TGCAGATGGGCGGGAGCGTGGATTGGCACAGATACGCAGTATTTT; CDR3 protein: CRWAGAWIGTDTQYF
D gene: -; V gene: TRBV6-5; CDR3 length: 13; J gene: TRBJ2-3; clone size: few; CDR3 DNA: TGTGCCAGCAGTTTGGGCCCTTCGGATACGCAGTATTTT; CDR3 protein: CASSLGPSDTQYF
D gene: TRBD1; V gene: TRBV28; CDR3 length: 14; J gene: TRBJ2-7; clone size: -; CDR3 DNA: TGTGCCAGCACGGGACAGGGGGGGAGGTGGGAGCAGTACTTC; CDR3 protein: CASTGQGGRWEQYF
D gene: -; V gene: TRBV7-9; CDR3 length: 16; J gene: TRBJ2-2; clone size: -; CDR3 DNA: TGTGCCAGCAGCTACTATTCCCCAGGGCACACCGGGGAGCTGTTTTTT; CDR3 protein: CASSYYSPGHTGELFF
D gene: -; V gene: TRBV4-2; CDR3 length: 15; J gene: TRBJ1-5; clone size: few; CDR3 DNA: TGTGCCAGCAGCCAAGCAAGGCGCGGGACTCAGCCCCAGCATTTT; CDR3 protein: CASSQARRGTQPQHF
D gene: -; V gene: TRBV15; CDR3 length: 14; J gene: TRBJ2-7; clone size: many; CDR3 DNA: TGTGCCACCAGCAGAGATATTAGGAGGAGCGAGCAGTACTTC; CDR3 protein: CATSRDIRRSEQYF
D gene: TRBD2; V gene: TRBV5-1; CDR3 length: 15; J gene: TRBJ2-1; clone size: many; CDR3 DNA: TGCGCCAGCAGCTTGGGGACTAGCGGGTATAGTGAGCAGTTCTTC; CDR3 protein: CASSLGTSGYSEQFF
D gene: TRBD1; V gene: TRBV5-1; CDR3 length: 14; J gene: TRBJ2-7; clone size: few; CDR3 DNA: TGCGCCAGCAGCCCCGGACAGGACGGCTACGAGCAGTACTTC; CDR3 protein: CASSPGQDGYEQYF
D gene: TRBD1; V gene: TRBV5-1; CDR3 length: 15; J gene: TRBJ1-4; clone size: -; CDR3 DNA: TGCGCCAGCAGCTCGGACAGGGGGCAGGGGGAAAAACTGTTTTTT; CDR3 protein: CASSSDRGQGEKLFF
D gene: TRBD2; V gene: TRBV20-1; CDR3 length: 18; J gene: TRBJ2-3; clone size: -; CDR3 DNA: TGCAGTGCTACGGGACTAGCGGGAGTGGCCCAAATCACAGATACGCAGTATTTT; CDR3 protein: CSATGLAGVAQITDTQYF
D gene: -; V gene: TRBV20-1; CDR3 length: 16; J gene: TRBJ2-3; clone size: -; CDR3 DNA: TGCAGTGCTAGGTTCCCCAGCGGAGGGAGCACAGATACGCAGTATTTT; CDR3 protein: CSARFPSGGSTDTQYF
D gene: TRBD2; V gene: TRBV20-1; CDR3 length: 14; J gene: TRBJ2-1; clone size: many; CDR3 DNA: TGCAGTGCTAGAGTCCGCGGGAGGGCCGATGAGCAGTTCTTC; CDR3 protein: CSARVRGRADEQFF
D gene: -; V gene: TRBV4-2; CDR3 length: 15; J gene: TRBJ2-3; clone size: -; CDR3 DNA: TGTGCCAGCAGCCAGGAGTCAGGGTCTGCAGATACGCAGTATTTT; CDR3 protein: CASSQESGSADTQYF
D gene: TRBD1; V gene: TRBV28; CDR3 length: 17; J gene: TRBJ2-1; clone size: few; CDR3 DNA: TGTGCCAGCAGTTTATTCCGGGAAGGGGGCCACTACAATGAGCAGTTCTTC; CDR3 protein: CASSLFREGGHYNEQFF
D gene: -; V gene: TRBV29-1; CDR3 length: 14; J gene: TRBJ2-2; clone size: few; CDR3 DNA: TGCAGCTATTCCTCCGGGGTTGGTACCGGGGAGCTGTTTTTT; CDR3 protein: CSYSSGVGTGELFF
D gene: -; V gene: TRBV3-1; CDR3 length: 17; J gene: TRBJ2-2; clone size: few; CDR3 DNA: TGTGCCAGCAGCCACTATTTTAACAGGGCGAACACCGGGGAGCTGTTTTTT; CDR3 protein: CASSHYFNRANTGELFF
D gene: -; V gene: TRBV25-1; CDR3 length: 11; J gene: TRBJ1-1; clone size: few; CDR3 DNA: TGTGCCAGCAGTGGGGCGTCTGAAGCTTTCTTT; CDR3 protein: CASSGASEAFF
D gene: -; V gene: TRBV3-1; CDR3 length: 17; J gene: TRBJ2-1; clone size: -; CDR3 DNA: TGTGCCAGCAGCCAACGGAGAGCGGAAGGCTCCTACAATGAGCAGTTCTTC; CDR3 protein: CASSQRRAEGSYNEQFF
D gene: TRBD1; V gene: TRBV12-3/TRBV12-4; CDR3 length: 14; J gene: TRBJ1-1; clone size: many; CDR3 DNA: TGTGCCAGCAGTCAGCGACAGGGGTACGCTGAAGCTTTCTTT; CDR3 protein: CASSQRQGYAEAFF
D gene: -; V gene: TRBV7-2; CDR3 length: 15; J gene: TRBJ2-1; clone size: -; CDR3 DNA: TGTGCCAGCAGCTTATTCGGAGGGTTCCGCAATGAGCAGTTCTTC; CDR3 protein: CASSLFGGFRNEQFF
D gene: -; V gene: TRBV5-6; CDR3 length: 13; J gene: TRBJ1-1; clone size: -; CDR3 DNA: TGTGCCAGCACCTCAGTCGGAAACCGTGAAGCTTTCTTT; CDR3 protein: CASTSVGNREAFF
D gene: -; V gene: TRBV11-2; CDR3 length: 15; J gene: TRBJ2-3; clone size: few; CDR3 DNA: TGTGCCAGCAGTCCCAAGGCCGGCTACACAGATACGCAGTATTTT; CDR3 protein: CASSPKAGYTDTQYF
D gene: -; V gene: TRBV21-1; CDR3 length: 13; J gene: TRBJ2-3; clone size: many; CDR3 DNA: TGTGCCAGCAGACGGACGAGCACAGATACGCAGTATTTT; CDR3 protein: CASRRTSTDTQYF
D gene: -; V gene: TRBV12-3/TRBV12-4; CDR3 length: 15; J gene: TRBJ2-7; clone size: -; CDR3 DNA: TGTGCCAGCAGTTCTACCCGGGACACTTCCTACGAGCAGTACTTC; CDR3 protein: CASSSTRDTSYEQYF
D gene: TRBD2; V gene: TRBV7-9; CDR3 length: 16; J gene: TRBJ2-3; clone size: -; CDR3 DNA: TGTGCCAGCAGCTTAGTCGGTAGCGGGAGGTCAAATACGCAGTATTTT; CDR3 protein: CASSLVGSGRSNTQYF
D gene: -; V gene: TRBV11-2; CDR3 length: 11; J gene: TRBJ2-1; clone size: many; CDR3 DNA: TGTGCCAGCAGACTAGGAAATGAGCAGTTCTTC; CDR3 protein: CASRLGNEQFF
D gene: -; V gene: TRBV12-3/TRBV12-4; CDR3 length: 15; J gene: TRBJ2-3; clone size: -; CDR3 DNA: TGTGCCAGCAGTACGTGGACGGGGAGCACAGATACGCAGTATTTT; CDR3 protein: CASSTWTGSTDTQYF
D gene: -; V gene: TRBV18; CDR3 length: 16; J gene: TRBJ2-7; clone size: few; CDR3 DNA: TGTGCCAGCTCACCTGGGACTGGACAGGCCTCCTACGAGCAGTACTTC; CDR3 protein: CASSPGTGQASYEQYF
D gene: -; V gene: TRBV5-1; CDR3 length: 15; J gene: TRBJ1-6; clone size: -; CDR3 DNA: TGCGCCAGCAGCCTTGGACCTTTTCGGTATTCACCCCTCCACTTT; CDR3 protein: CASSLGPFRYSPLHF
D gene: TRBD2; V gene: TRBV20-1; CDR3 length: 12; J gene: TRBJ2-2; clone size: -; CDR3 DNA: TGCAGTAACCAAACTAGCGCCGGGGAGCTGTTTTTT; CDR3 protein: CSNQTSAGELFF
D gene: TRBD1; V gene: TRBV7-9; CDR3 length: 16; J gene: TRBJ2-3; clone size: many; CDR3 DNA: TGTGCCAGCAGCTCCAATCCGGGACAGGTGGCAGATACGCAGTATTTT; CDR3 protein: CASSSNPGQVADTQYF
D gene: -; V gene: TRBV12-3/TRBV12-4; CDR3 length: 11; J gene: TRBJ2-3; clone size: many; CDR3 DNA: TGTGCCAGCGCTACAGCGGATACGCAGTATTTT; CDR3 protein: CASATADTQYF
D gene: -; V gene: TRBV12-3/TRBV12-4; CDR3 length: 14; J gene: TRBJ1-5; clone size: many; CDR3 DNA: TGTGCCAGCAGTTTCTTCAGGTCAAATCAGCCCCAGCATTTT; CDR3 protein: CASSFFRSNQPQHF
D gene: TRBD1; V gene: TRBV29-1; CDR3 length: 15; J gene: TRBJ1-1; clone size: many; CDR3 DNA: TGCAGCGGGACAGGGGGGGTCCTCTGGAACACTGAAGCTTTCTTT; CDR3 protein: CSGTGGVLWNTEAFF
D gene: -; V gene: TRBV5-1; CDR3 length: 15; J gene: TRBJ2-1; clone size: many; CDR3 DNA: TGCGCCAGCAGCTTGGCCTCGAGTGTGCTAAATGAGCAGTTCTTC; CDR3 protein: CASSLASSVLNEQFF
D gene: -; V gene: TRBV11-3; CDR3 length: 14; J gene: TRBJ2-1; clone size: few; CDR3 DNA: TGTGCCAGCAGTAGAGTACCCCTCTACAATGAGCAGTTCTTC; CDR3 protein: CASSRVPLYNEQFF
D gene: TRBD1; V gene: TRBV7-9; CDR3 length: 14; J gene: TRBJ1-3; clone size: many; CDR3 DNA: TGTGCCAGCAGCTTAACAGGGGCTGGAAACACCATATATTTT; CDR3 protein: CASSLTGAGNTIYF
D gene: -; V gene: TRBV6-5; CDR3 length: 13; J gene: TRBJ2-3; clone size: few; CDR3 DNA: TGTGCCAGCAGCCAGACAACAAGGGATACGCAGTATTTT; CDR3 protein: CASSQTTRDTQYF
D gene: -; V gene: TRBV3-1; CDR3 length: 16; J gene: TRBJ2-7; clone size: few; CDR3 DNA: TGTGCCAGCAGCCAGGGATTAGCGAGCCACTCCTACGAGCAGTACTTC; CDR3 protein: CASSQGLASHSYEQYF
D gene: -; V gene: TRBV29-1; CDR3 length: 13; J gene: TRBJ2-7; clone size: -; CDR3 DNA: TGCAGCGTTGAAACCGGAGGGGCAGGCGAGCAGTACTTC; CDR3 protein: CSVETGGAGEQYF
D gene: -; V gene: TRBV5-1; CDR3 length: 9; J gene: TRBJ2-1; clone size: few; CDR3 DNA: TGCGCCAGCATCAATGAGCAGTTCTTC; CDR3 protein: CASINEQFF
D gene: TRBD1; V gene: TRBV20-1; CDR3 length: 15; J gene: TRBJ2-7; clone size: many; CDR3 DNA: TGCAGTGCAACCAGGGGGACGCCCCTCTCCTACGAGCAGTACTTC; CDR3 protein: CSATRGTPLSYEQYF
D gene: -; V gene: TRBV6-5; CDR3 length: 15; J gene: TRBJ1-2; clone size: few; CDR3 DNA: TGTGCCAGCAGTTACTCGTGGGGGGCGGGCTATGGCTACACCTTC; CDR3 protein: CASSYSWGAGYGYTF
D gene: -; V gene: TRBV10-3; CDR3 length: 12; J gene: TRBJ1-1; clone size: few; CDR3 DNA: TGTGCCATCAGTGAACGGCAGGTTGAAGCTTTCTTT; CDR3 protein: CAISERQVEAFF
D gene: TRBD1; V gene: TRBV18; CDR3 length: 14; J gene: TRBJ2-1; clone size: -; CDR3 DNA: TGTGCCAGCTCACCACTGGACAGGGGGAATGAGCAGTTCTTC; CDR3 protein: CASSPLDRGNEQFF
D gene: TRBD2; V gene: TRBV5-1; CDR3 length: 15; J gene: TRBJ2-4; clone size: many; CDR3 DNA: TGCGCCAGCAGTCCAGTCGTAGCGGGAAAAAACATTCAGTACTTC; CDR3 protein: CASSPVVAGKNIQYF
D gene: -; V gene: TRBV12-3/TRBV12-4; CDR3 length: 15; J gene: TRBJ2-1; clone size: -; CDR3 DNA: TGTGCCAGCAGTCCGGGGGTTAGCTCCTACAATGAGCAGTTCTTC; CDR3 protein: CASSPGVSSYNEQFF
D gene: -; V gene: TRBV24-1; CDR3 length: 15; J gene: TRBJ2-3; clone size: -; CDR3 DNA: TGTGCCACCAGTGATCCCATTACGGGGACAGATACGCAGTATTTT; CDR3 protein: CATSDPITGTDTQYF
D gene: -; V gene: TRBV7-9; CDR3 length: 13; J gene: TRBJ2-7; clone size: -; CDR3 DNA: TGTGCCAGCAGCTTTGCGGGGGCGCGGGAGCAGTACTTC; CDR3 protein: CASSFAGAREQYF
D gene: -; V gene: TRBV11-2; CDR3 length: 17; J gene: TRBJ2-4; clone size: few; CDR3 DNA: TGTGCCAGCAGCTTAGGTGGTTTATGGGAAACACTAAACATTCAGTACTTC; CDR3 protein: CASSLGGLWETLNIQYF
D gene: -; V gene: TRBV12-3/TRBV12-4; CDR3 length: 12; J gene: TRBJ2-1; clone size: few; CDR3 DNA: TGTGCCAGCAGTCTGAATCCCAATGAGCAGTTCTTC; CDR3 protein: CASSLNPNEQFF
D gene: TRBD2; V gene: TRBV7-2; CDR3 length: 15; J gene: TRBJ2-7; clone size: few; CDR3 DNA: TGTGCCAGCAGCAAGGGGGCTAGCGGGAGCCGCGAGCAGTACTTC; CDR3 protein: CASSKGASGSREQYF
D gene: -; V gene: TRBV20-1; CDR3 length: 12; J gene: TRBJ2-3; clone size: many; CDR3 DNA: TGCAGTGCTAGATTAGAAGGAGATACGCAGTATTTT; CDR3 protein: CSARLEGDTQYF